This T cell receptor (beta chain) was identified in a study of blood T cells in healthy people across ages. Primed by a sample-barcoded 5' primer and a J-beta primer mix, a second PCR proceeded for about 7 to 11 cycles. TCRdb reprocessed the 5' RACE reads via MiXCR and lists one record per CDR3 protein. The table has 600,000 to 900,000 distinct CDR3 sequences, more than 25% seen once. For this clonotype: Its target is unknown.

Per the germline V gene, CDR1 is ENHRY and CDR2 is SYGVKD. The CDR3 consists of 15 residues. Trimming at V came to 2 bases and at J to 3 bases, leaving 7 bases not matched to a gene. Overall study findings and caveats: Older individuals had lower TCR beta diversity per million T cells (the decline was roughly linear).

This same sample was also taken into another study, of T cells of mothers and their children.

Input material: blood. The chain couples TRBV10-3 to TRBJ2-7; 7 positions agree with TRBD2. The receptor was derived from a boy younger than 18 in good health. This chain's CDR3 is CAISELRGEGYEQYF. CDR3 bases: TGTGCCATCAGTGAGCTTCGAGGGGAGGGCTACGAGCAGTACTTC.